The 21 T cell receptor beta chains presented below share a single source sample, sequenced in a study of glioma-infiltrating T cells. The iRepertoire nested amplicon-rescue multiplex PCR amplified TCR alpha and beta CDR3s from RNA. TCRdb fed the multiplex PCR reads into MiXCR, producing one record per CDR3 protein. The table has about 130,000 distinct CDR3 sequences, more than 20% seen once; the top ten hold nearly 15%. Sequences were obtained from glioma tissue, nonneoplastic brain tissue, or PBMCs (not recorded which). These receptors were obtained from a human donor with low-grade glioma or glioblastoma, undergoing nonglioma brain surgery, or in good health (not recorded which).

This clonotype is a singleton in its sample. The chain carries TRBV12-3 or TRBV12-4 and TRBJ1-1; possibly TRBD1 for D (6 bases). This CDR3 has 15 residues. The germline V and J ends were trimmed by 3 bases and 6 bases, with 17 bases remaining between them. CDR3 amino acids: CASSLDSGEGAEAFF. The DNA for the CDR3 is TGTGCCAGCAGTTTGGACAGTGGGGAAGGTGCTGAAGCTTTCTTT.

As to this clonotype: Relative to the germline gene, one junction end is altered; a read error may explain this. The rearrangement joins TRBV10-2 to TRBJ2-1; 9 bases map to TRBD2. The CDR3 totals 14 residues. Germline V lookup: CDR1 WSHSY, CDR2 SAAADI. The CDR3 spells CATSAWTSVNEQFF. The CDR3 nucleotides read TGTGCCACCAGTGCCTGGACTAGCGTCAATGAGCAGTTCTTC.

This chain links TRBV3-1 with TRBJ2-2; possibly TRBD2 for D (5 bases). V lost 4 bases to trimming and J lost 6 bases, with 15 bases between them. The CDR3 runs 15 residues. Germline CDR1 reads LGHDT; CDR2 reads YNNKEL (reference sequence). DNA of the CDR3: TGTGCCAGCAGCCTACGGGTAGCGATCGCCGGGGAGCTGTTTTTT. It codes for CASSLRVAIAGELFF.

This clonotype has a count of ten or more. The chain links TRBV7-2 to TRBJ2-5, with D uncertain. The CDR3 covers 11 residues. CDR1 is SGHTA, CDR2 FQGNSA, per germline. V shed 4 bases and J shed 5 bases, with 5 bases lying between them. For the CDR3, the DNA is TGTGCCAGCAGCTCAACGGAGACCCAGTACTTC. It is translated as CASSSTETQYF.

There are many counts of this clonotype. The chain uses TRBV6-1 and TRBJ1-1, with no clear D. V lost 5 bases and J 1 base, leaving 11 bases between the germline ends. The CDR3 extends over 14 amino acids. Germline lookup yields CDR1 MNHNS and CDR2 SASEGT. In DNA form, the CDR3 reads TGTGCCAGCAGTTATAGGCAGACGAACACTGAAGCTTTCTTT. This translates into CASSYRQTNTEAFF.

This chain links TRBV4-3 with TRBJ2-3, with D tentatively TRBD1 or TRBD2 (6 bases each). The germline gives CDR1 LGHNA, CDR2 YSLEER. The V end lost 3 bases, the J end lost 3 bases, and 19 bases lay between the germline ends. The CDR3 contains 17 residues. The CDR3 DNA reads TGCGCCAGCAGCCAGACTAGGGGGAGAGGTAGGACAGATACGCAGTATTTT. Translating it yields CASSQTRGRGRTDTQYF.

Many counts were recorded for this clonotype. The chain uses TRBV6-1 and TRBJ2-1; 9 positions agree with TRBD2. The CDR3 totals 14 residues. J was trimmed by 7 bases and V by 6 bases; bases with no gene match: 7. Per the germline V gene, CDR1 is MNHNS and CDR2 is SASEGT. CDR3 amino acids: CASSLGGRGNEQFF. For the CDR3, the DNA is TGTGCCAGCAGCCTTGGCGGGAGGGGTAATGAGCAGTTCTTC.

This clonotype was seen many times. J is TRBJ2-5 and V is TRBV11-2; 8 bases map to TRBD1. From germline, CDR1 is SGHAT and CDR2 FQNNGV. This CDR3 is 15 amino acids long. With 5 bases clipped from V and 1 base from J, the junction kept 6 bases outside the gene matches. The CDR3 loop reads CASSQRTGSQETQYF. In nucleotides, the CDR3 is TGTGCCAGCAGCCAGCGGACAGGGTCCCAAGAGACCCAGTACTTC.

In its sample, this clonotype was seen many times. The CDR3 region is CATQRERSPTKQYF. CDR3 DNA sequence: TGTGCCACCCAAAGAGAGCGGAGCCCTACGAAGCAGTACTTC. This rearrangement joins TRBV5-6 to TRBJ2-7; maybe TRBD2 (5 bases). Trimming removed 9 bases from V and 8 bases from J, with 24 bases in between. This CDR3 is built from 14 residues. Per the germline V gene, CDR1 is SGHDT and CDR2 is YYEEEE.

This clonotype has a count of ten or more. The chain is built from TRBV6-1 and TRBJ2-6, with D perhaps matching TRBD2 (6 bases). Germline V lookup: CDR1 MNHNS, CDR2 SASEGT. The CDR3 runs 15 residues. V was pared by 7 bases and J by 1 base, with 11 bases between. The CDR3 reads CASTTGGSGANVLTF. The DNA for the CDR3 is TGTGCCAGCACCACCGGGGGATCTGGGGCCAACGTCCTGACTTTC.

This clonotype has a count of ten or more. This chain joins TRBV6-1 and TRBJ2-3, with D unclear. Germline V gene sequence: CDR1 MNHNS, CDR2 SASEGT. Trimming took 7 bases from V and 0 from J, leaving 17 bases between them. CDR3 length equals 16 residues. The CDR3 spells CASTQMEIRSTDTQYF. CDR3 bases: TGTGCCAGCACCCAAATGGAGATTCGGAGCACAGATACGCAGTATTTT.

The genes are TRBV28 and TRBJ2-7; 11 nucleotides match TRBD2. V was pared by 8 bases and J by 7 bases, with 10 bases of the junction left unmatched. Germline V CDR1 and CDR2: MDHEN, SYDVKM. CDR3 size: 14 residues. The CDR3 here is CASVASGRLGEQYF. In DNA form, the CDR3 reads TGTGCCAGCGTAGCTAGCGGGAGGCTTGGAGAGCAGTACTTC. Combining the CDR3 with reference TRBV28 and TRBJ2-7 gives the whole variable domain DVKVTQSSRYLVKRTGEKVFLECVQDMDHENMFWYRQDPGLGLRLIYFSYDVKMKEKGDIPEGYSVSREKKERFSLILESASTNQTSMYLCASVASGRLGEQYFGPGTRLTVT.

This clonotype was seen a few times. For the CDR3, the DNA is TGCAGCTCCAGGACGACAGATACGCAGTATTTT. As protein: CSSRTTDTQYF. The V and J genes are TRBV29-1 and TRBJ2-3; D is uncertain. The CDR3 consists of 11 residues. Germline CDR1 SQVTM, CDR2 ANQGSEA. Trimming cost V 8 bases and J 3 bases, with 9 bases left between them.

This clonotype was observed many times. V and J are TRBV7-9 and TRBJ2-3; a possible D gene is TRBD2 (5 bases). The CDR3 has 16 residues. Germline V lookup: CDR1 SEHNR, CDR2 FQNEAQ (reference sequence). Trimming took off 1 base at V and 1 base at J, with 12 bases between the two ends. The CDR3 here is CASSLGTSRRTDTQYF. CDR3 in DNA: TGTGCCAGCAGCTTAGGGACTTCCAGACGCACAGATACGCAGTATTTT.

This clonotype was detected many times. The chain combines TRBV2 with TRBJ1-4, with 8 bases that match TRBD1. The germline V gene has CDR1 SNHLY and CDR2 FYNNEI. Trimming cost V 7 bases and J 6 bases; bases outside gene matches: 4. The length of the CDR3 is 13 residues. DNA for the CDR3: TGTGCCAGCAATCGACAGGGGTATGAAAAACTGTTTTTT. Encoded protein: CASNRQGYEKLFF.

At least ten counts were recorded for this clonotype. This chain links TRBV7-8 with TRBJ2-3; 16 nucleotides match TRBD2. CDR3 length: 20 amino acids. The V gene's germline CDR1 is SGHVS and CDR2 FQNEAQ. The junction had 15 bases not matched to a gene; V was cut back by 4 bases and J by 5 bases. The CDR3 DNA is TGTGCCAGCAGCTCCCCAGTCCCGGGACTAGCGGGAGGGTACATAGATACGCAGTATTTT. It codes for CASSSPVPGLAGGYIDTQYF. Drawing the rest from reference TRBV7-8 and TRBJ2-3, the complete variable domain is GAGVSQSPRYKVAKRGQDVALRCDPISGHVSLFWYQQALGQGPEFLTYFQNEAQLDKSGLPSDRFFAERPEGSVSTLKIQRTQQEDSAVYLCASSSPVPGLAGGYIDTQYFGPGTRLTVL.

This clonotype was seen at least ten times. Here the CDR3 DNA reads TGTGCCAGCAGTGACGCGGGGTTCACTGAAGCTTTCTTT. Translating gives CASSDAGFTEAFF. The chain recombines TRBV6-1 with TRBJ1-1; D is undetermined. CDR1 is MNHNS and CDR2 is SASEGT in the germline V gene. V was shortened by 3 bases and J by 4 bases, with 9 bases between the two germline ends. CDR3 length: 13 amino acids.

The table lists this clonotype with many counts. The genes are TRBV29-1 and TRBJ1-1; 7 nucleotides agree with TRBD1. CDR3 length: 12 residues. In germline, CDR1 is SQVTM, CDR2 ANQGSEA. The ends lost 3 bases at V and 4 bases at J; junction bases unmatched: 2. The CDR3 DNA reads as TGCAGCGTTGACAGGGGGTTCACTGAAGCTTTCTTT. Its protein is CSVDRGFTEAFF.

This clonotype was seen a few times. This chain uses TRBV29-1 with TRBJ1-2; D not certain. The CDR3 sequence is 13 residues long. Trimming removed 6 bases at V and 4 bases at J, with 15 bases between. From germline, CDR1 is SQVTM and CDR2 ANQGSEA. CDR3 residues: CSVSHSGGYGYTF. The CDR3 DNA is TGCAGCGTCTCCCACTCGGGAGGCTATGGCTACACCTTC.

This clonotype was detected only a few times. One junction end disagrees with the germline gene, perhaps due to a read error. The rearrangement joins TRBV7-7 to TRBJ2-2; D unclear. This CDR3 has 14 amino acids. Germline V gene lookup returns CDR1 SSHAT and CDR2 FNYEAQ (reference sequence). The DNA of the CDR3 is TGTGCTAGCAGCCTTTCACCGGAATCCGGGGAGCTGTTTTTT. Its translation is CASSLSPESGELFF.

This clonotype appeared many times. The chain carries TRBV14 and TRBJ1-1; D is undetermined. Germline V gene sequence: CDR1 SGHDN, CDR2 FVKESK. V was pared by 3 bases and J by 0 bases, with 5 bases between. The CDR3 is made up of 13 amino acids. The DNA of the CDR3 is TGTGCCAGCAGCCAGTCTTTGAACACTGAAGCTTTCTTT. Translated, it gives CASSQSLNTEAFF.